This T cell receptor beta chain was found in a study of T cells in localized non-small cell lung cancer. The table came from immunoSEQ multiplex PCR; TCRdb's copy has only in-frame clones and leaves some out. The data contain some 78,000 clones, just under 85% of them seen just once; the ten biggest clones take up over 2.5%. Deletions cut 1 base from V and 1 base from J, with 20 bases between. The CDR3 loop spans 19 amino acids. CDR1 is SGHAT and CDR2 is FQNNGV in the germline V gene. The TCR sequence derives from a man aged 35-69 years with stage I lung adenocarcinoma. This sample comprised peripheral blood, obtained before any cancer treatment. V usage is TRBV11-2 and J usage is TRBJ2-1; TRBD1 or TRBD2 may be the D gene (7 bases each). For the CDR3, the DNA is TGTGCCAGCAGCTTAGTCATATCAGGGGGGGGAGGGTCCTACAATGAGCAGTTCTTC. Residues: CASSLVISGGGGSYNEQFF.